These 17 T cell receptor beta chains share one sample of origin, sequenced in a study of CD8+CD57+ T cells in acquired aplastic anemia. Profiles of TCR beta VDJ and CDR3 were generated from a genomic DNA template. MiXCR, applied by TCRdb to the reads, yields one record per CDR3 protein. The repertoire consists of roughly 290,000 distinct CDR3 sequences, with 45% to 65% occurring once and the leading ten covering around 1.2%. The patients chosen for sequencing had shown expansion of CD8+CD57+ cells (detected by flow cytometry). Source material: sorted CD4+, CD8+, or CD8+CD57+ T cells (not recorded which) from PBMCs. The receptor source for this set is a human donor with aplastic anemia.

The CDR3 loop is CAISESEPLEVYGYTF. CDR3 coding DNA: TGTGCCATCAGTGAGTCGGAGCCCCTAGAGGTATATGGCTACACCTTC. The rearrangement uses TRBV10-3 and TRBJ1-2; D not resolved. The V gene's germline CDR1 is ENHRY and CDR2 SYGVKD. V was cut by 0 bases and J by 5 bases, with 16 bases left in between. The CDR3 covers 16 residues.

The rearrangement links TRBV7-8 to TRBJ2-1, with D possibly matching TRBD2 (7 bases). V was cut by 1 base and J by 4 bases, with 14 bases left in between. Germline V lookup: CDR1 SGHVS, CDR2 FQNEAQ. The CDR3 loop spans 16 amino acids. The CDR3 protein is CASSLVARGPYNEQFF. In nucleotides, the CDR3 is TGTGCCAGCAGCTTAGTGGCGCGGGGGCCGTACAATGAGCAGTTCTTC.

The chain carries TRBV24-1 and TRBJ1-1, with a weak D call TRBD1 (5 bases). With 4 bases removed from V and 2 bases from J, the gap between germline ends came to 22 bases. Germline V lookup: CDR1 KGHDR, CDR2 SFDVKD. The CDR3 runs to 18 residues. CDR3 in amino acids: CATSEQTEVGSGNTEAFF. The CDR3 region has the DNA TGTGCCACCAGTGAGCAGACAGAGGTGGGCTCTGGAAACACTGAAGCTTTCTTT.

J is TRBJ2-1 and V is TRBV19; 8 nucleotides line up with TRBD2. Germline-derived CDR1 and CDR2 are LNHDA and SQIVND (reference sequence). J lost 1 base, V lost 6 bases, and 5 bases had no gene match. CDR3 length: 15 amino acids. The CDR3 here is CASRFSGTSYNEQFF. The CDR3 DNA reads as TGTGCCAGTAGATTTAGCGGGACGTCCTACAATGAGCAGTTCTTC.

This clonotype was counted only a few times. The chain has TRBV7-6 and TRBJ2-3; 7 bases fit TRBD1. V shed 5 bases, J shed 8 bases, and the junction held 10 bases outside the gene matches. The length of the CDR3 is 14 residues. CDR1 SGHVS and CDR2 FNYEAQ come from the germline V gene. This CDR3 is CASSPDRAKVTQYF. The CDR3 coding sequence is TGTGCCAGCAGCCCCGACAGGGCTAAGGTTACGCAGTATTTT.

This clonotype has ten or more counts. This chain links TRBV25-1 with TRBJ1-5; D might be TRBD1 (5 bases). Deletions cut 4 bases from V and 7 bases from J, with 11 bases between. The CDR3 sequence is 13 residues long. From germline, CDR1 is MGHDK and CDR2 SYGVNS. This CDR3 reads CASSAGGWQPQHF. CDR3 coding DNA: TGTGCCAGCAGTGCTGGGGGGTGGCAGCCCCAGCATTTT.

This clonotype is a singleton in its sample. This CDR3 is missing its conserved last phenylalanine or tryptophan, likely due to a read error. The DNA is left out, because the CDR3 cannot be placed on it with certainty; the CDR3 is given as TCRdb lists it. The V gene is TRBV5-1, the J gene TRBJ1-1; whether TRBD1, the table's D call, matches the DNA was not checked. The CDR3 length is 9 residues, termini included. CDR1 is SGHRS, CDR2 YFSETQ, per germline. CDR3 protein: CASSRGLLS.

This clonotype was observed a few times. This chain joins TRBV7-2 and TRBJ2-5; D is uncertain. This CDR3 spans 13 amino acids. Germline CDR1 reads SGHTA; CDR2 reads FQGNSA. Trimming took off 7 bases at V and 2 bases at J, with 11 bases between the two ends. CDR3 coding DNA: TGTGCCAGCACCAACACTGGACAAGAGACCCAGTACTTC. Its protein product is CASTNTGQETQYF.

This clonotype was seen once. This chain joins TRBV9 and TRBJ1-1, with D possibly TRBD1 on 6 matching bases. The V end lost 3 bases, the J end lost 3 bases, and 21 bases lay between the germline ends. The length of the CDR3 is 17 residues. Per the germline V gene, CDR1 is SGDLS and CDR2 is YYNGEE. CDR3: CASSGTTGGLSYTEAFF. CDR3 bases: TGTGCCAGCAGCGGGACCACTGGGGGGCTATCGTACACTGAAGCTTTCTTT.

This clonotype was seen at least ten times. The chain has TRBV10-3 and TRBJ2-1; 10 bases are shared with TRBD2. V lost 11 bases, J lost 6 bases, and 13 bases stayed unmatched. This CDR3 spans 15 amino acids. Germline V gives CDR1 ENHRY, CDR2 SYGVKD. The CDR3 spells CAAALAGGALNEQFF. As DNA, the CDR3 is TGTGCCGCCGCCTTAGCGGGAGGTGCCCTCAATGAGCAGTTCTTC.

The gene calls are TRBV29-1 and TRBJ2-1, with D tentatively TRBD2 (6 bases). V was shortened by 7 bases and J by 9 bases, with 16 bases between the two germline ends. Germline CDR1 SQVTM, CDR2 ANQGSEA. This CDR3 has 12 residues. CDR3 coding DNA: TGCAGCGCCGGGAGTGACGGCCGTGAGCAGTTCTTC. It encodes CSAGSDGREQFF.

The J gene is TRBJ2-5, the V gene TRBV12-3 or TRBV12-4; D unclear. Trimming pared 5 bases from V and 2 bases from J, leaving 12 bases between. This CDR3 comprises 14 residues. The CDR3 DNA follows: TGTGCCAGCAGTGAGGAAGTAGGGCAAGAGACCCAGTACTTC. Translating gives CASSEEVGQETQYF.

This clonotype came up many times. The V gene is TRBV4-1, the J gene TRBJ2-1, with 8 bases aligning to TRBD2. The CDR3 sequence is 18 residues long. Trimming removed 4 bases from V and 3 bases from J; junction bases left unmatched: 14. Per the germline V gene, CDR1 is MGHRA and CDR2 is YSYEKL. The CDR3 loop reads CASSPLERGGGNYNEQFF. The CDR3 region has the DNA TGCGCCAGCAGCCCTCTCGAGAGGGGCGGGGGGAACTACAATGAGCAGTTCTTC.

This chain links TRBV2 with TRBJ2-7, with 7 positions matching TRBD1. Germline CDR1 reads SNHLY; CDR2 reads FYNNEI. The CDR3 runs to 16 residues. Unmatched junction bases numbered 9, after V lost 4 bases and J lost 0 bases. This CDR3 is CASSGVRDRASYEQYF. CDR3 sequence (DNA): TGTGCCAGCAGTGGGGTCCGGGACAGAGCCTCCTACGAGCAGTACTTC.

V usage is TRBV7-2 and J usage is TRBJ2-5; D possibly corresponds to TRBD2 (7 bases). CDR1 is SGHTA, CDR2 FQGNSA, per germline. CDR3 length: 15 residues. The V end was cut by 0 bases, the J end by 5 bases, with 13 bases between. The CDR3 sequence is CASSLAKGGRETQYF. The CDR3 DNA reads as TGTGCCAGCAGCTTAGCTAAGGGGGGGAGGGAGACCCAGTACTTC.

This clonotype was found many times. V is TRBV12-3 or TRBV12-4 and J is TRBJ2-5; D gene unclear. V lost 5 bases and J lost 2, with 12 bases in between. This CDR3 has 14 amino acids. Here the CDR3 reads CASSDRRYQETQYF. The CDR3 DNA reads TGTGCCAGCAGTGACCGGCGATATCAAGAGACCCAGTACTTC.

The count of this clonotype is one. This sequence joins TRBV7-3 and TRBJ2-7; 10 nucleotides match TRBD2. CDR1 and CDR2 from the germline V gene are SGHTA and FQGTGA. The CDR3 length is 15 residues. V trimming: 5 bases; J trimming: 3 bases; junction bases outside the gene matches: 7. CDR3 DNA: TGTGCCAGCAGCATTAGCGGGACTAGCGTCTACGAGCAGTACTTC. It yields the protein CASSISGTSVYEQYF.